Following are 20 T cell receptor beta chains from one sample sequenced in a study of T cells in Graves' hyperthyroidism and ophthalmopathy. Using RNA transcripts as the source, TCR beta CDR3 regions were amplified. Carried out on the TCR CDR3, a first-round RT-PCR used the HTBI primer set. TCRdb called the multiplex PCR reads again in MiXCR, with one record for every CDR3 protein. The repertoire holds 600,000 to 800,000 distinct CDR3 sequences, with roughly a third as singletons. The sample comprised blood. Receptors were obtained from a woman in her 40s with Graves' hyperthyroidism.

Ten or more counts support this clonotype. The chain has TRBV7-9 and TRBJ1-1; the D is unclear. The V end lost 2 bases, the J end lost 4 bases, and 14 bases lay between the germline ends. The CDR3 contains 15 residues. Looked up from germline, CDR1 is SEHNR and CDR2 is FQNEAQ (reference sequence). The CDR3 loop reads CASSLLATVGTEAFF. The CDR3 coding sequence is TGTGCCAGCAGCTTATTGGCGACGGTGGGCACTGAAGCTTTCTTT.

This clonotype has just a few counts. One end of the junction fails to match germline, which may point to a read error. The chain uses TRBV10-3 and TRBJ1-4, with 9 bases fitting TRBD1. The CDR3 length is 15 residues. CDR1 is ENHRY and CDR2 is SYGVKD in the germline V gene. The CDR3 DNA reads as TGTGCCAGCAGTGTACAGGGGGCGCATAGGGAAAAACTGTTTTTT. Translation gives CASSVQGAHREKLFF.

This clonotype was detected many times. J is TRBJ2-7 and V is TRBV20-1, with D tentatively TRBD1 (6 bases). Germline-derived CDR1 and CDR2 are DFQATT and SNEGSKA (reference sequence). This CDR3 is built from 11 residues. The CDR3, as DNA: TGCAAAGGGGGATCCATCTACGAGCAGTACTTC. Amino acids: CKGGSIYEQYF.

Here the CDR3 DNA reads TGTGCCACCAGCAGGAGGTACGGGGGGTACTATGGCTACACCTTC. This gives the protein CATSRRYGGYYGYTF. The chain links TRBV15 to TRBJ1-2, with D perhaps matching TRBD1 (5 bases). This CDR3 comprises 15 residues. The germline V gene encodes CDR1 LNHNV and CDR2 YYDKDF (reference sequence). V shed 3 bases and J shed 3 bases, with 14 bases lying between them.

The chain has TRBV20-1 and TRBJ1-1, with D perhaps matching TRBD1 (5 bases). This CDR3 spans 16 amino acids. Looked up from germline, CDR1 is DFQATT and CDR2 is SNEGSKA (reference sequence). The ends were cut back, 3 bases at V and 6 bases at J, with 23 bases in the middle. The CDR3 DNA reads TGCAGTGCTAGGGGGGGGTTCCCGCTATTAGATCCTGAAGCTTTCTTT. Protein: CSARGGFPLLDPEAFF.

This clonotype was seen many times. The chain is built from TRBV7-4 and TRBJ1-6; 8 positions match TRBD1. Trimming at V came to 11 bases and at J to 8 bases, leaving 14 bases not matched to a gene. The CDR3 totals 15 residues. Germline CDR1 and CDR2: SGHVT and SQSDAQ. DNA of the CDR3: TGTGCCGTGGCAGGGGGCTTGTTTCTTGATTCACCCCTCCACTTT. Protein sequence: CAVAGGLFLDSPLHF.

This clonotype was seen at least ten times. The chain joins TRBV20-1 to TRBJ1-1, with D unresolved. Germline CDR1 and CDR2: DFQATT and SNEGSKA (reference sequence). The V gene lost 6 bases and the J gene lost 2 bases, with 10 bases spanning the gap. CDR3 size: 12 residues. In DNA, the CDR3 is TGCAGTGCAAGTCCTAAAAACACTGAAGCTTTCTTT. Its translation: CSASPKNTEAFF.

Turning to this clonotype: Since a much larger clone is just one base distant, this may be a read error. The chain carries TRBV4-3 and TRBJ2-7, with a weak D call TRBD1 (5 bases). The length of the CDR3 is 15 residues. The V and J ends lost 8 bases and 0 bases respectively, with 17 bases between them. Per germline, CDR1 LGHNA and CDR2 YSLEER. The CDR3 DNA sequence: TGCGCCAGCGGCCCAACGACAGTGAGCTCCTACGAGCAGTACTTC. Translation: CASGPTTVSSYEQYF.

The CDR3 loop is CASRWDWNYEQYF. The CDR3 DNA follows: TGTGCCAGCAGGTGGGACTGGAACTACGAGCAGTACTTC. The chain employs TRBV7-8 and TRBJ2-7, with D perhaps TRBD2 (6 bases). This CDR3 has 13 amino acids. The germline V gene encodes CDR1 SGHVS and CDR2 FQNEAQ. With 6 bases removed from V and 3 bases from J, the gap between germline ends came to 12 bases.

This clonotype was observed at least ten times. The chain combines TRBV7-2 with TRBJ1-1; 7 nucleotides line up with TRBD1. Trimming removed 5 bases from V and 7 bases from J; junction bases left unmatched: 10. This CDR3 has 14 amino acids. In germline, CDR1 is SGHTA, CDR2 FQGNSA. For the CDR3, the DNA is TGTGCCAGCAGCCCGGACAGGCGGGCCGATGAAGCTTTCTTT. This sequence encodes CASSPDRRADEAFF.

The chain carries TRBV19 and TRBJ2-5; D unresolved. Trimming cost V 6 bases and J 6 bases, with 20 bases left between them. The CDR3 contains 15 residues. Germline CDR1 and CDR2: LNHDA and SQIVND (reference sequence). For the CDR3, the DNA is TGTGCCAGTAGCCCGTACGCGGCGGTCGTCCAGACCCAGTACTTC. It codes for CASSPYAAVVQTQYF.

Notes on this clonotype: With a much larger clone just one base away, this may be a read error. The chain carries TRBV7-9 and TRBJ1-2, with D possibly being TRBD1 (5 bases). Germline loops: CDR1 SEHNR, CDR2 FQNEAQ (reference sequence). The ends were cut back, 3 bases at V and 8 bases at J, with 10 bases in the middle. The CDR3 is 12 residues long. The CDR3 reads CASSLGTTGYTF. The CDR3 DNA reads as TGTGCCAGCAGCTTGGGGACTACAGGCTACACCTTC.

The chain carries TRBV5-1 and TRBJ2-5, with 7 bases that match TRBD2. CDR1 and CDR2 (germline): SGHRS, YFSETQ. J gave up 5 bases and V 0 bases, and 16 bases lay outside the gene matches. The CDR3 spans 18 residues. The CDR3 loop reads CASSLVPSPAGRDETQYF. The CDR3 region has the DNA TGCGCCAGCAGCTTGGTGCCCTCTCCAGCGGGGAGGGATGAGACCCAGTACTTC.

This clonotype was seen at least ten times. The V gene is TRBV4-3, the J gene TRBJ2-5; no clear D gene. Trimming removed 5 bases at V and 4 bases at J, with 17 bases between. The germline CDR1 and CDR2 sequences are LGHNA and YSLEER. The CDR3 contains 15 residues. The CDR3 bases are TGCGCCAGCAGCACCCAAGTACAGTTAGGAGAGACCCAGTACTTC. The encoded protein is CASSTQVQLGETQYF.

The count of this clonotype is one. This sequence joins TRBV7-9 and TRBJ1-2, with D perhaps matching TRBD1 (6 bases). V was pared by 11 bases and J by 6 bases, with 16 bases between. CDR1 is SEHNR and CDR2 is FQNEAQ in the germline V gene (reference sequence). The CDR3 consists of 12 residues. The CDR3 nucleotides read TGTGCCTGGAGTGTTTGGGACAATGGCTACACCTTC. Residues: CAWSVWDNGYTF.

This chain uses TRBV10-3 with TRBJ2-2, with a tentative D call TRBD1 (5 bases). Trimming stripped 3 bases from V and 3 bases from J, with 11 bases between. CDR3 length: 15 residues. Germline CDR1 and CDR2: ENHRY and SYGVKD. The CDR3, as DNA: TGTGCCATCAGTGACAGGGCCAAGGACACCGGGGAGCTGTTTTTT. It specifies CAISDRAKDTGELFF.

This clonotype occurred many times. The chain is built from TRBV19 and TRBJ1-4, with 8 bases lining up with TRBD1. With 2 bases clipped from V and 5 bases from J, the junction kept 7 bases outside the gene matches. From germline, CDR1 is LNHDA and CDR2 SQIVND (reference sequence). The CDR3 sequence is 16 residues long. This chain's CDR3 is CASSIHGTGNNEKLFF. Here the CDR3 DNA reads TGTGCCAGTAGTATACACGGGACAGGCAACAATGAAAAACTGTTTTTT.

This clonotype was counted only a few times. V is TRBV5-1 and J is TRBJ2-7; D may match TRBD1 or TRBD2 (7 bases each). The CDR3 loop spans 14 amino acids. Trimming left V 4 bases short and J 5 bases short, with 16 bases between. Germline V CDR1 and CDR2: SGHRS, YFSETQ. This CDR3 reads CASSTQGGEDEQYF. The CDR3 bases are TGCGCCAGCAGCACCCAGGGGGGGGAGGACGAGCAGTACTTC.

A few counts support this clonotype. The chain recombines TRBV20-1 with TRBJ1-1, with 9 bases that match TRBD1. Germline V gives CDR1 DFQATT, CDR2 SNEGSKA (reference sequence). The CDR3 runs 13 residues. The J segment lost 5 bases and the V segment lost 6 bases, leaving 7 bases of the junction unmatched. The CDR3 coding sequence is TGCAGTGCCTACAGGGGGCGCGGAACTGAAGCTTTCTTT. This encodes CSAYRGRGTEAFF.

This clonotype has just a few counts. The rearrangement links TRBV6-2 or TRBV6-3 to TRBJ2-7, with D hard to call. V was clipped by 2 bases and J by 6 bases, with 14 bases between them. This CDR3 comprises 14 residues. CDR1 is MNHEY, CDR2 SVGEGT, per germline. CDR3 sequence: CASSYDFGAFEQYF. In DNA, the CDR3 is TGTGCCAGCAGTTACGATTTTGGAGCATTCGAGCAGTACTTC.